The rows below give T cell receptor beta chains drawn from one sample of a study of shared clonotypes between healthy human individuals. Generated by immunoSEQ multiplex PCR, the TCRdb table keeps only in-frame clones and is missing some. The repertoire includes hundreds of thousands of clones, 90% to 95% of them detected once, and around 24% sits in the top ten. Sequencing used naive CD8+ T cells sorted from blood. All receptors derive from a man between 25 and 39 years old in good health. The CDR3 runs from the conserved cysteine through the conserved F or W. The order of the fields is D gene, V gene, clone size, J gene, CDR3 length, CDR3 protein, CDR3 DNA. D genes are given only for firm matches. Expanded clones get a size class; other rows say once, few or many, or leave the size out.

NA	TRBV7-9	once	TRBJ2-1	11	CASSFMDEQFF	TGTGCCAGCAGCTTTATGGATGAGCAGTTCTTC
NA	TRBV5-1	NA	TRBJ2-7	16	CASGSFIGESFYEQYF	TGCGCCAGCGGATCTTTCATCGGGGAAAGTTTCTACGAGCAGTACTTC
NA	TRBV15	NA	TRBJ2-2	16	CATSRDLGGSTGELFF	TGTGCCACCAGCAGAGATCTTGGGGGTAGCACCGGGGAGCTGTTTTTT
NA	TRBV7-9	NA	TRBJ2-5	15	CASRSKSAGQETQYF	TGTGCCAGCAGATCAAAGTCGGCAGGGCAAGAGACCCAGTACTTC
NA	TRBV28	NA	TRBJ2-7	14	CASSFRTVKDEQYF	TGTGCCAGCAGTTTCCGGACAGTAAAGGACGAGCAGTACTTC
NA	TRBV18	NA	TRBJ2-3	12	CASSPPADTQYF	TGTGCCAGCTCACCACCAGCAGATACGCAGTATTTT
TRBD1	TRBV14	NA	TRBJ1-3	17	CASSRRPTGGFGNTIYF	TGTGCCAGCAGCCGACGGCCGACAGGGGGATTTGGAAACACCATATATTTT
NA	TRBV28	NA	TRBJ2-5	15	CASRPGQLLQETQYF	TGTGCCAGCAGGCCAGGGCAGTTGTTACAAGAGACCCAGTACTTC
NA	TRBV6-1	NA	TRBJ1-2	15	CASSRTPTSIYGYTF	TGTGCCAGCAGTAGGACTCCAACCTCCATCTATGGCTACACCTTC
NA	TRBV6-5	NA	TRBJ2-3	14	CASSPGQPTDTQYF	TGTGCCAGCAGTCCGGGACAACCTACAGATACGCAGTATTTT
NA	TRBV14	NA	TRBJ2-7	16	CASSHSLKGTSDEQYF	TGTGCCAGCAGCCATTCCCTCAAGGGGACAAGCGACGAGCAGTACTTC
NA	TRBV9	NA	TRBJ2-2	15	CASGSSFHRAGELFF	TGTGCCAGCGGGAGTAGCTTTCATAGGGCCGGGGAGCTGTTTTTT
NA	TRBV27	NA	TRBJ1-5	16	CASSPLGAGGDQPQHF	TGTGCCAGCAGCCCCCTAGGGGCGGGGGGGGATCAGCCCCAGCATTTT
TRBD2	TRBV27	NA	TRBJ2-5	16	CASSQGLAGDQETQYF	TGTGCCAGCAGTCAAGGACTAGCGGGAGACCAAGAGACCCAGTACTTC
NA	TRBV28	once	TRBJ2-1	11	CASLGGDEQFF	TGTGCCTCCCTCGGGGGCGATGAGCAGTTCTTC
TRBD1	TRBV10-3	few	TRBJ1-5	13	CATGTGDIQPQHF	TGTGCCACCGGGACAGGGGATATTCAGCCCCAGCATTTT